This TCR beta chain was identified in a study of technical replicates of blood from a few donors. TCRdb's table, derived via immunoSEQ multiplex PCR, lists solely in-frame clones and lacks some. This sample has more than 90,000 clones, with 95% found just once. The V and J ends lost 5 bases and 8 bases respectively, with 13 bases between them. CDR1 and CDR2 from the germline V gene are MNHEY and SVGAGI. The CDR3 spans 12 residues. Sequenced sample: T cells isolated from PBMCs. The receptor's source is a human donor in good health. The chain employs TRBV6-5 and TRBJ2-7; the D is unclear. The CDR3 is CASSDNPTQQYF. The CDR3 DNA reads as TGTGCCAGCAGTGACAATCCTACGCAGCAGTACTTC.